The next 20 T cell receptor beta chains were all read from a single sample in a study of shared clonotypes between healthy human individuals. Selected positively for CCR7 and CD45RO-negative, naive CD8 cells excluded terminally differentiated effector memory CD45RA+ cells. Some clones are missing from TCRdb's copy, which holds only in-frame ones; the method was immunoSEQ multiplex PCR. The sample consists of about 2 million clones, 85% to 95% of them appearing once. Sequenced: naive CD8+ T cells sorted from blood. The receptors here all came from a man between 18 and 29 years old in good health.

The V gene is TRBV14, the J gene TRBJ2-7; D is possibly TRBD1 (6 bases). V was cut by 4 bases and J by 2 bases, with 18 bases left in between. From germline, CDR1 is SGHDN and CDR2 FVKESK. The CDR3 spans 16 residues. The CDR3: CASSPISGTPPYEQYF. DNA of the CDR3: TGTGCCAGCAGCCCTATTTCCGGGACACCACCCTACGAGCAGTACTTC.

The chain employs TRBV7-6 and TRBJ2-7; TRBD2 agrees at 13 bases. The CDR3 sequence is 15 residues long. V dropped 5 bases and J dropped 3; count of bases not matched to a gene: 4. CDR1 is SGHVS and CDR2 is FNYEAQ in the germline V gene. CDR3 in DNA: TGTGCCAGCAGCCCCCGGACTAGCGGGGGCTACGAGCAGTACTTC. Encoded protein: CASSPRTSGGYEQYF.

The chain has TRBV5-4 and TRBJ1-1; 9 bases are shared with TRBD1. The CDR3 extends over 16 amino acids. Germline V gives CDR1 SGHNT, CDR2 YYREEE (reference sequence). Trimming removed 1 base from V and 5 bases from J; junction bases left unmatched: 9. The CDR3 reads CASSLTGQGMRTEAFF. In nucleotides, the CDR3 is TGTGCCAGCAGCTTGACTGGACAGGGGATGAGGACTGAAGCTTTCTTT.

The chain couples TRBV5-5 to TRBJ1-4; TRBD1 agrees at 8 bases. This CDR3 comprises 17 residues. Germline CDR1 and CDR2: SGHKS and YYEKEE (reference sequence). The V and J ends lost 3 bases and 3 bases, in that order; junction bases with no gene match: 10. DNA for the CDR3: TGTGCCAGCAGCTCTCCAGGGGGCCTAGTAGCTAATGAAAAACTGTTTTTT. Its protein is CASSSPGGLVANEKLFF.

This chain uses TRBV13 with TRBJ2-5; the match to TRBD1 covers 7 bases. From germline, CDR1 is PRHDT and CDR2 FYEKMQ (reference sequence). The ends lost 5 bases at V and 2 bases at J; junction bases unmatched: 8. CDR3 length: 15 residues. The CDR3 sequence: CASSLEDRAQETQYF. The CDR3 DNA sequence: TGTGCCAGCAGCCTAGAAGACAGGGCACAAGAGACCCAGTACTTC.

The table lists this clone with a count of one. The gene calls are TRBV27 and TRBJ2-5, with TRBD2 identical over 8 bases. V was clipped by 8 bases and J by 2 bases; unmatched bases: 7. The CDR3 is 14 amino acids. Germline assignment: CDR1 MNHEY and CDR2 SMNVEV (reference sequence). The CDR3 spells CASRAGGGQETQYF. In nucleotides, the CDR3 is TGTGCCAGCCGCGCGGGAGGCGGGCAAGAGACCCAGTACTTC.

The gene calls are TRBV10-2 and TRBJ2-1, with a weak D call TRBD1 (5 bases). Germline assignment: CDR1 WSHSY and CDR2 SAAADI. CDR3 length equals 13 residues. Trimming shortened V by 11 bases and J by 8 bases, and 19 bases separated the two germline ends. CDR3 nucleotides: TGCGCCTGCCGCTGGGGCACGGAGCATGAGCAGTTCTTC. This sequence encodes CACRWGTEHEQFF.

For the CDR3, the DNA is TGCGCCAGCAGCCCCCTCTACGGAGGGAACGACAAGCCAAAAAACATTCAGTACTTC. It encodes CASSPLYGGNDKPKNIQYF. The V gene is TRBV4-3, the J gene TRBJ2-4, with D tentatively TRBD2 (6 bases). Germline V CDR1 and CDR2: LGHNA, YSLEER. Trimming left V 4 bases short and J 4 bases short, with 26 bases between. The CDR3 runs to 19 residues.

This clone was detected once. The same CDR3 can be traced to other DNA sequences in this sample. V usage is TRBV5-1 and J usage is TRBJ2-7; perhaps TRBD1 as D (5 bases). The CDR3 has 13 residues. Germline CDR1 SGHRS, CDR2 YFSETQ. The V and J ends lost 0 bases and 3 bases respectively, with 7 bases between them. CDR3 in amino acids: CASSLATGYEQYF. For the CDR3, the DNA is TGCGCCAGCAGCTTGGCTACAGGCTACGAGCAGTACTTC.

The chain recombines TRBV6-5 with TRBJ2-7; D is undetermined. This CDR3 is built from 14 residues. Deletions cut 2 bases from V and 4 bases from J, with 12 bases between. CDR1 and CDR2 from the germline V gene are MNHEY and SVGAGI. Here the CDR3 DNA reads TGTGCCAGCAGTTACCGGCAGGCTTATTACGAGCAGTACTTC. Translated: CASSYRQAYYEQYF.

V gene TRBV7-9 combines with J gene TRBJ1-1; unclear D gene. The CDR3 totals 12 residues. V lost 5 bases, J lost 3 bases, and 7 bases lay in between. CDR1 is SEHNR, CDR2 FQNEAQ, per germline (reference sequence). CDR3 DNA sequence: TGTGCCAGCAGCGCCCGGGACACTGAAGCTTTCTTT. This sequence encodes CASSARDTEAFF.

For the CDR3, the DNA is TGTGCCAGTAACCCAGGGGACCGACTCACTGAAGCTTTCTTT. This encodes CASNPGDRLTEAFF. The chain recombines TRBV19 with TRBJ1-1; possible D gene TRBD1, 6 bases. Trimming cost V 7 bases and J 4 bases, with 16 bases left between them. This CDR3 is 14 amino acids long. Per germline, CDR1 LNHDA and CDR2 SQIVND (reference sequence).

The rearrangement links TRBV4-3 to TRBJ2-3, with 7 bases that match TRBD2. The CDR3 is 16 residues long. Germline loops: CDR1 LGHNA, CDR2 YSLEER. Trimming removed 0 bases from V and 3 bases from J; junction bases left unmatched: 6. CDR3 coding DNA: TGCGCCAGCAGCCAAGATCCGGCGGGAGCGACAGATACGCAGTATTTT. Residues: CASSQDPAGATDTQYF.

The chain links TRBV2 to TRBJ1-1, with D uncertain. V was shortened by 4 bases and J by 6 bases, with 15 bases between the two germline ends. The germline gives CDR1 SNHLY, CDR2 FYNNEI. This CDR3 region has 14 residues. The CDR3 DNA reads as TGTGCCAGCAGTGGAGTTCTCGCCGGGCCTGAAGCTTTCTTT. Encoded protein: CASSGVLAGPEAFF.

The chain links TRBV11-3 to TRBJ2-1, with 7 nucleotides matching TRBD2. The germline V gene has CDR1 SGHNT and CDR2 YENEEA. The CDR3 is 17 residues long. J gave up 0 bases and V 0 bases, and 5 bases lay outside the gene matches. Here the CDR3 DNA reads TGTGCCAGCAGCTTAGATTCCCGGGAGGCCTCCTACAATGAGCAGTTCTTC. Translation gives CASSLDSREASYNEQFF.

This clone occurred once. The chain combines TRBV27 with TRBJ2-7; tentatively, D is TRBD2 (5 bases). V dropped 3 bases and J dropped 2 bases, with 11 bases sitting between them. Germline values: CDR1 MNHEY, CDR2 SMNVEV (reference sequence). This CDR3 has 14 residues. CDR3 nucleotide sequence: TGTGCCAGCAGTTTTTCCCACGGGACCTACGAGCAGTACTTC. It is translated as CASSFSHGTYEQYF.

CDR3 DNA sequence: TGTGCCAGCAGCGGGACAGGGGAAGGGGGGACTGAAGCTTTCTTT. Protein product: CASSGTGEGGTEAFF. This chain connects TRBV2 to TRBJ1-1, with TRBD1 identical over 10 bases. This CDR3 spans 15 amino acids. Germline-derived CDR1 and CDR2 are SNHLY and FYNNEI. V shed 6 bases, J shed 5 bases, and the junction held 9 bases outside the gene matches.

This clone was seen a single time. The chain employs TRBV27 and TRBJ2-5; TRBD2 matches 10 bases. Trimming cost V 6 bases and J 3 bases; bases outside gene matches: 1. The CDR3 is made up of 13 amino acids. Germline CDR1 MNHEY, CDR2 SMNVEV (reference sequence). As DNA, the CDR3 is TGTGCCAGCAGCGGACTAGCGGAAGAGACCCAGTACTTC. It is translated as CASSGLAEETQYF.

CDR3 DNA: TGTGCCAGCTTAAGGTACGAGCAGTACTTC. This gives the protein CASLRYEQYF. The V and J genes are TRBV27 and TRBJ2-7, with D unclear. Germline loops: CDR1 MNHEY, CDR2 SMNVEV (reference sequence). The CDR3 totals 10 residues. The germline V and J ends were trimmed by 8 bases and 4 bases, with 6 bases remaining between them.

The chain is built from TRBV4-1 and TRBJ1-2; 9 nucleotides match TRBD1. The germline V gene encodes CDR1 MGHRA and CDR2 YSYEKL. The CDR3 runs 15 residues. Trimming removed 7 bases from V and 2 bases from J; junction bases left unmatched: 8. CDR3 protein: CASNDEQGANYGYTF. The CDR3 bases are TGCGCCAGCAACGATGAACAGGGGGCCAACTATGGCTACACCTTC.